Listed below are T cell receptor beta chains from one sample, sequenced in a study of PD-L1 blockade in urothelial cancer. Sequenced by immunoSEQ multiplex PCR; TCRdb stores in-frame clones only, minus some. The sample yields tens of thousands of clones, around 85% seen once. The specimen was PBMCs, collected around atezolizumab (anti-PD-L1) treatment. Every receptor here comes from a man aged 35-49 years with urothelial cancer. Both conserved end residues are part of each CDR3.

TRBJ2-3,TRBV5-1,CASSPWTSGRADTQYF
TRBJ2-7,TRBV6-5,CASSYSGGLSYEQYF
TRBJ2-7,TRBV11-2,CASSPYMGGAGQGQYF
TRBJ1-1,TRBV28,CASSLIRAHEAFF
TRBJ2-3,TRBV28,CASSLLETLTDTQYF
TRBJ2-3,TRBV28,CASSYPPSLTDTQYF
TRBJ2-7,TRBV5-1,CASSLASGSYEQYF
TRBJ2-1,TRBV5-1,CASSSVLAGNSYNEQFF
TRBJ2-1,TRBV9,CASSPSGLAGVFNEQFF
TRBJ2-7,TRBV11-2,CASSASGIYEQYF
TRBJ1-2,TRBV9,CASSEGGGGANYGYTF
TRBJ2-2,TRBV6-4,CASSDSGSTGELFF
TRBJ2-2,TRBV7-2,CASSPKSAGELFF
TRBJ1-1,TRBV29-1,CSVGGTNTEAFF
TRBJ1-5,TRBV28,CASSLSEGYQPQHF
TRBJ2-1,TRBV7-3,CASSPGTGYNEQFF
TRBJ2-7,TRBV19,CASSWTGGPYEQYF
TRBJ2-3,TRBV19,CASTTLAGDTQYF
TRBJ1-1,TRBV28,CASSLSSMVVTEAFF
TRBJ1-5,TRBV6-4,CASSDHAGRINQPQHF
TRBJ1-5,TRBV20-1,CSAREAGAQHF
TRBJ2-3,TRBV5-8,CASSRAGLDTQYF
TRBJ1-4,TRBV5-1,CASSPLDRDDEKLFF
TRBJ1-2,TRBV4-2,CASSQDMAGGAYGYTF
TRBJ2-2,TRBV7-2,CATRQGVGELFF
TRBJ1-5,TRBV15,CATGVINQPQHF
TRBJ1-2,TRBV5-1,CASSLDGGGNYGYTF
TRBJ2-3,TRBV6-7,CASRGGDYDGTDTQYF
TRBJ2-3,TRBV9,CASSSRPVAGGPPTDTQYF